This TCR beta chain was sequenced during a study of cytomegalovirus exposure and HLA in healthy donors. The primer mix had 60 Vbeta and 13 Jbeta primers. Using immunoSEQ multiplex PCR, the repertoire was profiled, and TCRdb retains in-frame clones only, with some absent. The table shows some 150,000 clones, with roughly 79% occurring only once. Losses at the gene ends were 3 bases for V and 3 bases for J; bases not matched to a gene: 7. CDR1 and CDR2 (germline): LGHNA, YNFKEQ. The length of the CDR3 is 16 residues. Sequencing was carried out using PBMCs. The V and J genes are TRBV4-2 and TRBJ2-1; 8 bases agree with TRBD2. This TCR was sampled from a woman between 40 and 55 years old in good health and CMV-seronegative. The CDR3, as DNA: TGTGCCAGCAGCCATGAAACTAGCGGCGACTACAATGAGCAGTTCTTC. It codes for CASSHETSGDYNEQFF.